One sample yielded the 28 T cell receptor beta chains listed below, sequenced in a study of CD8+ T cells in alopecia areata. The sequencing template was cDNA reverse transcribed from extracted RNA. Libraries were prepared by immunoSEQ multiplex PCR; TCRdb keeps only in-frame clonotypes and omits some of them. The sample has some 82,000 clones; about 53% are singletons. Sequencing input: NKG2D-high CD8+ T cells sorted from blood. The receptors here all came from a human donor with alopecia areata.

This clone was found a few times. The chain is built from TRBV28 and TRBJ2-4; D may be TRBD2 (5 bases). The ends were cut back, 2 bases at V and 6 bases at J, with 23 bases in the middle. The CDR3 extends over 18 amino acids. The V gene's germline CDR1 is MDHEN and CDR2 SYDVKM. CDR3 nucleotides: TGTGCCAGCAGTTTAGTGGGGTTCTTCGGGGAAAAGACAAACATTCAGTACTTC. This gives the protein CASSLVGFFGEKTNIQYF.

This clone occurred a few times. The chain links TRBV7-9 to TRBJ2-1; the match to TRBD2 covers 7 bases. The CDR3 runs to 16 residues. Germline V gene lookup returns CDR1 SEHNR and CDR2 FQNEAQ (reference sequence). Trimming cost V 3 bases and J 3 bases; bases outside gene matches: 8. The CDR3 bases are TGTGCCAGCAGCTTCCCCCGACTAGCCGACTACAATGAGCAGTTCTTC. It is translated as CASSFPRLADYNEQFF. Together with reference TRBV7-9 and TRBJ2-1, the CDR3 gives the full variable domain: DTGVSQNPRHKITKRGQNVTFRCDPISEHNRLYWYRQTLGQGPEFLTYFQNEAQLEKSRLLSDRFSAERPKGSFSTLEIQRTEQGDSAMYLCASSFPRLADYNEQFFGPGTRLTVL.

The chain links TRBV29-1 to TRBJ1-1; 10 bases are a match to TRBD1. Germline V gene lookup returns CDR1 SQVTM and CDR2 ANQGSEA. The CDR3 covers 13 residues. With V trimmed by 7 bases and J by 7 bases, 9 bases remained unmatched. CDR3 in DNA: TGCAGCGCAACAGACAGGGGGCGGGTTGAAGCTTTCTTT. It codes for CSATDRGRVEAFF.

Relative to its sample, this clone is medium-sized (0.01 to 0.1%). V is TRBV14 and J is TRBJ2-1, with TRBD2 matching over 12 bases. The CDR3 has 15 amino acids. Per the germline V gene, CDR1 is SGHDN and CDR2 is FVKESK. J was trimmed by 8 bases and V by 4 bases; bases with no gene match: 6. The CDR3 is CASSPTSGRIDEQFF. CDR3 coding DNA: TGTGCCAGCAGCCCCACTAGCGGGAGGATCGATGAGCAGTTCTTC.

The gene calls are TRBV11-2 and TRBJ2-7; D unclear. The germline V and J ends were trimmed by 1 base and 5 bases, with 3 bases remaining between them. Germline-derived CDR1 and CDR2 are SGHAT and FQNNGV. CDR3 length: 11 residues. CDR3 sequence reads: CASSLAHEQYF. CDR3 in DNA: TGTGCCAGCAGCTTAGCCCACGAGCAGTACTTC.

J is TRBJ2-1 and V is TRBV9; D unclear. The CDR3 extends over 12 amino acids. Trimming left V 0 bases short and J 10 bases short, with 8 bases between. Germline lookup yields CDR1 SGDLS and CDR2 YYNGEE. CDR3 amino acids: CASSVGVSEQFF. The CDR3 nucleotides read TGTGCCAGCAGCGTAGGTGTCAGCGAGCAGTTCTTC. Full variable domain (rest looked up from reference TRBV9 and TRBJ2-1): DSGVTQTPKHLITATGQRVTLRCSPRSGDLSVYWYQQSLDQGLQFLIQYYNGEERAKGNILERFSAQQFPDLHSELNLSSLELGDSALYFCASSVGVSEQFFGPGTRLTVL.

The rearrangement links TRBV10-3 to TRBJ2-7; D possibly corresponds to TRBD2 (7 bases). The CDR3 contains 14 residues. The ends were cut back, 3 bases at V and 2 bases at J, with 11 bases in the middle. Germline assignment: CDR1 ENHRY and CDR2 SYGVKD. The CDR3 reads CAISDPGGTYEQYF. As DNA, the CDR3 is TGTGCCATCAGTGATCCGGGGGGCACCTACGAGCAGTACTTC.

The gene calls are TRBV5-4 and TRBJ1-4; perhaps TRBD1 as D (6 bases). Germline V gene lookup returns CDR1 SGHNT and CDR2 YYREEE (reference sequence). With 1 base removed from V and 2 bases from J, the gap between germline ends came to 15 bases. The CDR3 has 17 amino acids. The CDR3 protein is CASSLIGTSDTNEKLFF. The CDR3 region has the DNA TGTGCCAGCAGCTTGATTGGGACATCTGACACTAATGAAAAACTGTTTTTT.

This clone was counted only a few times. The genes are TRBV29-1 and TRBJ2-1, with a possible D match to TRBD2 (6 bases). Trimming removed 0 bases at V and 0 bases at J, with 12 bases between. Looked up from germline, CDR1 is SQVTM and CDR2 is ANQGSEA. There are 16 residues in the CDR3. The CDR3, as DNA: TGCAGCGTTGAAGATCACGCGGGGAGCTCCTACAATGAGCAGTTCTTC. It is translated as CSVEDHAGSSYNEQFF.

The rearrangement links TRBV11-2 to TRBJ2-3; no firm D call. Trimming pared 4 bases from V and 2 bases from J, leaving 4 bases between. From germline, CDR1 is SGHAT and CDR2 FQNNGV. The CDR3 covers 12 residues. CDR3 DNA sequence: TGTGCCAGCAGCTCCATCACAGATACGCAGTATTTT. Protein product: CASSSITDTQYF.

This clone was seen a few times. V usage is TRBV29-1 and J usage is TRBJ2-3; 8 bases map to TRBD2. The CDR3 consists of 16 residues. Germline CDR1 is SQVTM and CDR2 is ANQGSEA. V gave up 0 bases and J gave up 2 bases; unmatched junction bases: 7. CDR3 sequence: CSVEDPELADTDTQYF. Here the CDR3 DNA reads TGCAGCGTTGAAGATCCCGAACTAGCGGACACAGATACGCAGTATTTT.

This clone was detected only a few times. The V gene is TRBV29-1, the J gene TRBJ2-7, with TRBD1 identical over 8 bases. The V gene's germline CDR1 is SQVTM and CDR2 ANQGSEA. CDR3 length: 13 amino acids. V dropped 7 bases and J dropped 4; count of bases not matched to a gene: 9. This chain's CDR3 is CSAKDRERYEQYF. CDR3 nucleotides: TGCAGCGCTAAGGACAGGGAAAGGTACGAGCAGTACTTC.

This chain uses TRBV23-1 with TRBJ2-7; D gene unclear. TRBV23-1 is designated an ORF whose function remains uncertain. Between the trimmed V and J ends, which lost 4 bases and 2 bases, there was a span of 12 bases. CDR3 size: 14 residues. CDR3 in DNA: TGCGCCAGCAGTCTCCCTACCGCGGCCTACGAGCAGTACTTC. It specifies CASSLPTAAYEQYF.

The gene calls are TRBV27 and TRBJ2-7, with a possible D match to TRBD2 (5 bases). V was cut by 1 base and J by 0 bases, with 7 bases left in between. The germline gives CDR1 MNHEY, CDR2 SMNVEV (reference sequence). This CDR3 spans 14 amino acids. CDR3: CASSLYRDSYEQYF. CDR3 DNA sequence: TGTGCCAGCAGTTTATATCGGGACTCCTACGAGCAGTACTTC.

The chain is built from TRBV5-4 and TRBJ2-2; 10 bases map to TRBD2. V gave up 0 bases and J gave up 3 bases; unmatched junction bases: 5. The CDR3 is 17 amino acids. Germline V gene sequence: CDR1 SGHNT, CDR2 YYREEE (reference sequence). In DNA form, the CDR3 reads TGTGCCAGCAGCTTGGTGACTAGCGGGTCCTACACCGGGGAGCTGTTTTTT. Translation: CASSLVTSGSYTGELFF.

CDR3 nucleotide sequence: TGCAGCGTTGAAGATTTTAAAGGACAGTCCTACGAGCAGTACTTC. Translating it yields CSVEDFKGQSYEQYF. This chain connects TRBV29-1 to TRBJ2-7, with D possibly matching TRBD1 (6 bases). The CDR3 spans 15 residues. V gave up 0 bases and J gave up 1 base, with 13 bases separating them. CDR1 is SQVTM, CDR2 ANQGSEA, per germline.

This CDR3 is CASSFGEVGYEQYF. CDR3 sequence (DNA): TGCGCCAGCAGCTTTGGGGAGGTTGGCTACGAGCAGTACTTC. This rearrangement joins TRBV5-1 to TRBJ2-7; D is perhaps TRBD2 (6 bases). There are 14 residues in the CDR3. Germline V CDR1 and CDR2: SGHRS, YFSETQ. The ends were cut back, 2 bases at V and 3 bases at J, with 12 bases in the middle. Together with reference TRBV5-1 and TRBJ2-7, the CDR3 gives the full variable domain: KAGVTQTPRYLIKTRGQQVTLSCSPISGHRSVSWYQQTPGQGLQFLFEYFSETQRNKGNFPGRFSGRQFSNSRSEMNVSTLELGDSALYLCASSFGEVGYEQYFGPGTRLTVT.

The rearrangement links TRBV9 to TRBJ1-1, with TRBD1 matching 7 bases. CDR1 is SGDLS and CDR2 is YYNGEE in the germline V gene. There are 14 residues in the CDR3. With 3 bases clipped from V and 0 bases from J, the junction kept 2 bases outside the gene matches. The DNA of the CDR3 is TGTGCCAGCAGCGGGGACAGCATGAACACTGAAGCTTTCTTT. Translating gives CASSGDSMNTEAFF.

CDR3 sequence reads: CASSLASGAPYNEQFF. The CDR3 nucleotides are TGTGCCAGCAGCTTAGCTTCCGGGGCCCCATACAATGAGCAGTTCTTC. The J gene is TRBJ2-1, the V gene TRBV7-8; D tentatively reads TRBD1 or TRBD2 (5 bases each). The length of the CDR3 is 16 residues. The germline V gene encodes CDR1 SGHVS and CDR2 FQNEAQ. Trimming cost V 0 bases and J 4 bases, with 13 bases left between them.

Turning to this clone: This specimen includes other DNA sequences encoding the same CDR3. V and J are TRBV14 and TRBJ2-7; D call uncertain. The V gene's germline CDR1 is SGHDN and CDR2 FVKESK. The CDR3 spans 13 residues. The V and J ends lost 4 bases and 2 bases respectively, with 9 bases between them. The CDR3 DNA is TGTGCCAGCAGCCCCGGACGAGCCTACGAGCAGTACTTC. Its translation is CASSPGRAYEQYF.

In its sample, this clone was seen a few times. Here the CDR3 DNA reads TGTGCCAGCAGCGGTACAGGGGCCTCCCAGCCCCAGCATTTT. Amino acids: CASSGTGASQPQHF. The chain is built from TRBV9 and TRBJ1-5; 7 positions agree with TRBD1. The CDR3 covers 14 residues. Trimming at V came to 3 bases and at J to 7 bases, leaving 7 bases not matched to a gene. Germline V gene data show CDR1 as SGDLS and CDR2 as YYNGEE.

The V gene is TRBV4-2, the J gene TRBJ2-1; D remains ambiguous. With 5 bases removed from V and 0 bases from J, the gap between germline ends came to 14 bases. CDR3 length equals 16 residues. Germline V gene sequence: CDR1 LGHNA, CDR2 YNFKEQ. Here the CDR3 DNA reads TGTGCCAGCAGCTTGGAACGGAGTAGCTCCTACAATGAGCAGTTCTTC. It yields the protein CASSLERSSSYNEQFF.

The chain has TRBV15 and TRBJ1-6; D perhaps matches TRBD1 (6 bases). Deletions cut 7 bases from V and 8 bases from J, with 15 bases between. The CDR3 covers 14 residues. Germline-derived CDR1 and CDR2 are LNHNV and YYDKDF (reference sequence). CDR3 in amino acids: CATKTGTNDSPLHF. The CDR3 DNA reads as TGTGCCACCAAAACCGGGACAAACGATTCACCCCTCCACTTT.

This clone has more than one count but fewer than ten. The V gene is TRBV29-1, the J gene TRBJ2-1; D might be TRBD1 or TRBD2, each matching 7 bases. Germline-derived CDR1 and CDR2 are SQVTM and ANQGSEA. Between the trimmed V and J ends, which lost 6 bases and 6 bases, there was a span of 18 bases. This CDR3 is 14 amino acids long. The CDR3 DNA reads TGCAGCGTGGTTACAGGGGAGGGGTCCAATGAGCAGTTCTTC. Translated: CSVVTGEGSNEQFF.

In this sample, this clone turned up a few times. The CDR3: CASSQEGKGIAPEAFF. The CDR3 DNA is TGTGCCAGCAGCCAAGAAGGGAAAGGGATTGCCCCTGAAGCTTTCTTT. The rearrangement uses TRBV14 and TRBJ1-1; D is uncertain. The CDR3 contains 16 residues. Trimming removed 0 bases from V and 6 bases from J, with 17 bases in between. From germline, CDR1 is SGHDN and CDR2 FVKESK.

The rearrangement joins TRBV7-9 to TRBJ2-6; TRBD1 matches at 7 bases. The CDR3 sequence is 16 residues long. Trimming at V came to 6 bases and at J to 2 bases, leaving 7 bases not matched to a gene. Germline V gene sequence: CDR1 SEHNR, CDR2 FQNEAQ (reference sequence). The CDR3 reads CASSSTDRAGANVLTF. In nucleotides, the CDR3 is TGTGCCAGCAGTTCCACCGACAGGGCTGGGGCCAACGTCCTGACTTTC.

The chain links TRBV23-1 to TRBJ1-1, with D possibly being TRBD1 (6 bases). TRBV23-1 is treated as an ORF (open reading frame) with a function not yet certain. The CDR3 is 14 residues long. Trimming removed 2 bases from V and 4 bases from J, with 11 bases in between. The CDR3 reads CASSQQGRGTEAFF. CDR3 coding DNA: TGCGCCAGCAGTCAACAGGGGAGGGGCACTGAAGCTTTCTTT.

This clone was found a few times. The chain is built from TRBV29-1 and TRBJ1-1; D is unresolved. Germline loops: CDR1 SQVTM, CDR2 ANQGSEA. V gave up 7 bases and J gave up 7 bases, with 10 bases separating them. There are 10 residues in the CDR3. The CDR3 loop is CSALEGEAFF. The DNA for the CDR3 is TGCAGCGCCCTGGAAGGTGAAGCTTTCTTT. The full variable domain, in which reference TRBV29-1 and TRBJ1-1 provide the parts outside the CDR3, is SAVISQKPSRDICQRGTSLTIQCQVDSQVTMMFWYRQQPGQSLTLIATANQGSEATYESGFVIDKFPISRPNLTFSTLTVSNMSPEDSSIYLCSALEGEAFFGQGTRLTVV.